This T cell receptor beta chain was recovered during a study of T cell clonality in common variable immunodeficiency. Regarding the study as a whole: Fewer deletions and N-nucleotide insertions were reportedly seen in common variable immunodeficiency TCR beta sequences.

Libraries were prepared by immunoSEQ multiplex PCR; TCRdb keeps only in-frame clonotypes and omits some of them. The sample holds roughly 34,000 clones, and no clone turns up only once. CVID meant reduced serum IgG, IgA and/or IgM plus specific antibody deficiency. The CVID group had about 14 females and some 30 males, mean age 40. Details on this clone: Its antigen is undetermined. The read comes to an end 3 residues before the CDR3 does, leaving the germline J gene to fill in the end.

The CDR3 is 14 amino acids. Germline V gene data show CDR1 as SGHRS and CDR2 as YFSETQ. Trimming stripped 0 bases from V and 1 base from J, with 7 bases between. The chain has TRBV5-1 and TRBJ1-1, with D uncertain. Sequencing was carried out using peripheral blood mononuclear cells. The receptor comes from a human donor with common variable immunodeficiency. The CDR3 loop reads CASSLGSGNTEAFF. The covered CDR3 bases are TGCGCCAGCAGCTTGGGTTCGGGGAACACTGAA.